This entry lists 20 T cell receptor beta chains sequenced from one sample in a study of technical replicates of blood from a few donors. The method was immunoSEQ multiplex PCR; TCRdb's version includes in-frame clones alone and lacks a portion of them. The sample records just over 70,000 clones, over 85% being singletons. Material for sequencing was T cells isolated from PBMCs. Receptor source: a human donor in good health.

The chain joins TRBV2 to TRBJ2-1; weak D call: TRBD2 (6 bases). The germline V gene has CDR1 SNHLY and CDR2 FYNNEI. CDR3 size: 15 residues. The V end was cut by 9 bases, the J end by 4 bases, with 19 bases between. The DNA of the CDR3 is TGTGCCAGAAAAACCGGGACTGGACCTTACAATGAGCAGTTCTTC. This sequence encodes CARKTGTGPYNEQFF.

V and J are TRBV27 and TRBJ1-5, with D possibly TRBD1 on 6 matching bases. The CDR3 consists of 14 residues. Per the germline V gene, CDR1 is MNHEY and CDR2 is SMNVEV (reference sequence). With 4 bases removed from V and 7 bases from J, the gap between germline ends came to 14 bases. CDR3: CASSSLGGQQPQHF. The CDR3 nucleotides are TGTGCCAGCAGTTCGTTGGGGGGGCAGCAGCCCCAGCATTTT.

The chain uses TRBV27 and TRBJ2-7; D may be TRBD2 (5 bases). V lost 7 bases and J lost 0, with 10 bases in between. Germline lookup yields CDR1 MNHEY and CDR2 SMNVEV (reference sequence). This CDR3 is 13 amino acids long. CDR3 in DNA: TGTGCCAGCAAACGGGGTAGCTCCTACGAGCAGTACTTC. This codes for CASKRGSSYEQYF.

This rearrangement joins TRBV4-1 to TRBJ2-1, with unresolved D. The CDR3 spans 12 residues. V lost 7 bases and J 7 bases, leaving 11 bases between the germline ends. Germline CDR1 is MGHRA and CDR2 is YSYEKL. CDR3 in DNA: TGCGCCAGCACGAATGACATAAATGAGCAGTTCTTC. It codes for CASTNDINEQFF.

The chain is built from TRBV11-3 and TRBJ2-5; a possible D gene is TRBD2 (6 bases). V was cut by 1 base and J by 6 bases, with 15 bases left in between. Germline V gene lookup returns CDR1 SGHNT and CDR2 YENEEA. The CDR3 runs 15 residues. The CDR3 reads CASSLVEGRRQTQYF. The CDR3 DNA reads as TGTGCCAGCAGCTTAGTAGAAGGGAGGAGGCAGACCCAGTACTTC.

The rearrangement links TRBV9 to TRBJ2-7; TRBD2 matches 10 bases. V gave up 2 bases and J gave up 6 bases; unmatched junction bases: 8. Germline V gives CDR1 SGDLS, CDR2 YYNGEE. The CDR3 covers 15 residues. CDR3 coding DNA: TGTGCCAGCAGCGTTAAAGCGGGAGGGCACGGCGAGCAGTACTTC. Translation: CASSVKAGGHGEQYF. Variable domain in full (rest from reference TRBV9 and TRBJ2-7): DSGVTQTPKHLITATGQRVTLRCSPRSGDLSVYWYQQSLDQGLQFLIQYYNGEERAKGNILERFSAQQFPDLHSELNLSSLELGDSALYFCASSVKAGGHGEQYFGPGTRLTVT.

The chain combines TRBV27 with TRBJ2-7; tentatively, D is TRBD1 (6 bases). Trimming left V 6 bases short and J 3 bases short, with 15 bases between. Germline CDR1 and CDR2: MNHEY and SMNVEV (reference sequence). The CDR3 has 14 residues. This CDR3 is CASRPGHRIYEQYF. CDR3 nucleotides: TGTGCCAGCAGACCGGGACATCGAATCTACGAGCAGTACTTC.

This clone was seen a single time. The V call is TRBV4-2, the J call TRBJ2-7; 9 bases align to TRBD2. This CDR3 is built from 15 residues. Per the germline V gene, CDR1 is LGHNA and CDR2 is YNFKEQ. The V gene end was trimmed by 1 base and the J gene end by 0 bases; junction bases not matched to a gene: 1. CDR3 nucleotide sequence: TGTGCCAGCAGCCAAGGGACTAGCGCCTCCTACGAGCAGTACTTC. It specifies CASSQGTSASYEQYF.

This clone was observed once. The chain is built from TRBV4-2 and TRBJ2-7, with D unclear. The germline CDR1 and CDR2 sequences are LGHNA and YNFKEQ. The length of the CDR3 is 13 residues. Trimming removed 4 bases at V and 0 bases at J, with 7 bases between. CDR3 coding DNA: TGTGCCAGCAGCCGGTTTAGCTCCTACGAGCAGTACTTC. Protein: CASSRFSSYEQYF.

This clone was counted once. This rearrangement joins TRBV10-3 to TRBJ1-2; D unclear. The germline gives CDR1 ENHRY, CDR2 SYGVKD. Deletions cut 6 bases from V and 5 bases from J, with 10 bases between. The CDR3 consists of 12 residues. CDR3 sequence: CAISRRDYGYTF. CDR3 sequence (DNA): TGTGCCATCAGCCGGAGGGATTATGGCTACACCTTC.

The V call is TRBV4-3, the J call TRBJ2-1; tentatively, D is TRBD2 (7 bases). V was cut by 4 bases and J by 6 bases, with 28 bases left in between. The germline gives CDR1 LGHNA, CDR2 YSLEER. The CDR3 is 19 residues long. The CDR3 here is CASSLLLGGGPFYSNEQFF. CDR3 DNA sequence: TGCGCCAGCAGCCTCCTACTAGGGGGAGGGCCTTTCTATTCCAATGAGCAGTTCTTC.

The V and J genes are TRBV19 and TRBJ2-7; maybe TRBD1 (6 bases). Looked up from germline, CDR1 is LNHDA and CDR2 is SQIVND (reference sequence). V gave up 0 bases and J gave up 0 bases, with 9 bases separating them. This CDR3 is built from 15 residues. This CDR3 is CASSIDRGSSYEQYF. In DNA form, the CDR3 reads TGTGCCAGTAGTATAGACAGGGGAAGCTCCTACGAGCAGTACTTC. The full variable domain, in which reference TRBV19 and TRBJ2-7 provide the parts outside the CDR3, is DGGITQSPKYLFRKEGQNVTLSCEQNLNHDAMYWYRQDPGQGLRLIYYSQIVNDFQKGDIAEGYSVSREKKESFPLTVTSAQKNPTAFYLCASSIDRGSSYEQYFGPGTRLTVT.

The rearrangement joins TRBV2 to TRBJ2-7; maybe TRBD2 (5 bases). The CDR3 spans 10 residues. V was shortened by 8 bases and J by 7 bases, with 9 bases between the two germline ends. CDR1 is SNHLY, CDR2 FYNNEI, per germline. CDR3 protein: CASGPGEQYF. The CDR3 nucleotides read TGTGCCAGCGGCCCGGGGGAGCAGTACTTC.

The chain uses TRBV19 and TRBJ1-1; tentatively, D is TRBD1 (6 bases). Trimming took off 5 bases at V and 6 bases at J, with 10 bases between the two ends. CDR1 LNHDA and CDR2 SQIVND come from the germline V gene (reference sequence). This CDR3 comprises 12 residues. CDR3 protein: CASSPQGAEAFF. DNA of the CDR3: TGTGCCAGTAGTCCACAGGGAGCTGAAGCTTTCTTT.

The V call is TRBV7-8, the J call TRBJ2-1; the match to TRBD2 covers 13 bases. CDR1 SGHVS and CDR2 FQNEAQ come from the germline V gene. The CDR3 is made up of 14 amino acids. The V and J ends lost 10 bases and 5 bases, in that order; junction bases with no gene match: 5. CDR3 region: CATRGTSGNNEQFF. The DNA of the CDR3 is TGTGCCACAAGAGGGACTAGCGGGAACAATGAGCAGTTCTTC.

The V gene is TRBV7-3, the J gene TRBJ2-1; D is perhaps TRBD2 (6 bases). The V and J ends lost 4 bases and 7 bases respectively, with 11 bases between them. The CDR3 has 13 residues. CDR1 and CDR2 from the germline V gene are SGHTA and FQGTGA. The CDR3 is CASSYGTENEQFF. CDR3 coding DNA: TGTGCCAGCAGCTATGGGACTGAGAATGAGCAGTTCTTC.

The V gene is TRBV5-4, the J gene TRBJ2-1, with a possible D match to TRBD2 (5 bases). V was clipped by 5 bases and J by 7 bases, with 10 bases between them. The CDR3 is made up of 12 amino acids. Germline V gene data show CDR1 as SGHNT and CDR2 as YYREEE (reference sequence). CDR3: CASRLASNEQFF. The CDR3 DNA reads as TGTGCCAGCAGGTTAGCGTCTAATGAGCAGTTCTTC.

The V call is TRBV5-5, the J call TRBJ1-1; no firm D call. V was pared by 2 bases and J by 6 bases, with 5 bases between. There are 11 residues in the CDR3. From germline, CDR1 is SGHKS and CDR2 YYEKEE (reference sequence). As DNA, the CDR3 is TGTGCCAGCAGCTTCGGGGCTGAAGCTTTCTTT. This translates into CASSFGAEAFF.

The gene calls are TRBV29-1 and TRBJ2-2; 7 bases align to TRBD1. The CDR3 is made up of 16 amino acids. Trimming took 0 bases from V and 0 from J; bases not matched to a gene: 4. Germline lookup yields CDR1 SQVTM and CDR2 ANQGSEA. Here the CDR3 DNA reads TGCAGCGTTGAAGACAGGGGGACCTCGAACACCGGGGAGCTGTTTTTT. Translation gives CSVEDRGTSNTGELFF.

This chain uses TRBV6-5 with TRBJ2-7; tentatively, D is TRBD2 (7 bases). Trimming took 5 bases from V and 2 from J, leaving 13 bases between them. The germline V gene has CDR1 MNHEY and CDR2 SVGAGI. The CDR3 is 14 residues long. CDR3 residues: CASSGGDKTYEQYF. The CDR3 DNA follows: TGTGCCAGCAGTGGGGGGGACAAGACCTACGAGCAGTACTTC.